This T cell receptor beta chain was profiled in a study of cytomegalovirus exposure and HLA in healthy donors (dated by TCRdb to about 2017). Concerning the study at large: An earlier analysis of 587 of the donors reported around 280 Gb of sequence data and around 100 million unique TCR beta sequences obtained from approximately 180 million T cells. Roughly 300 gigabases of sequencing data and around 87 million unique TCR sequences were included in an early release covering about 700 HLA-typed donors. Among the 398 genotyped donors, approximately 82% belonged to the genetic ancestry cluster associated with self-reported Caucasian donors. The study aimed to test whether signatures of past pathogen exposure could be identified by cataloging public T cell receptors. Using immunosequencing, the study profiled T cell repertoires from 500 to 800 subjects and related those repertoires to cytomegalovirus serostatus. A separate validation cohort of 100 to 150 different subjects was used in addition to the roughly 720-subject first cohort. To predict cytomegalovirus infection status, the study brought together high-throughput TCR immunosequencing, statistical association of individual TCRs with disease status, and machine learning. To study patterns of TCR occurrence, a later analysis re-analyzed previously published TCR beta repertoires from 650 to 750 donors and added high-resolution HLA genotyping. Rather than using new phenotypic data, the later analysis identified candidate immune exposures from TCR beta sequences and from how often those sequences occurred across donors. An earlier analysis of fewer than 700 of the donors applied high-throughput TCR beta sequencing to assess whether each TCR beta V gene segment acted as functional or pseudogenic. Donor age, sex, ethnicity and CMV serostatus were collected together with the repertoire data. In a later genetic analysis, genome-wide SNP genotypes for about three fifths of the roughly 670 donors were used, and that subset was treated as a discovery cohort. All discovery cohort repertoires had been generated on a single sequencing platform. HLA typing included class I and class II loci at four-digit resolution. Typing coverage differed by locus: A, B, C, DRB1 and DQB1 were typed in about 620-630 donors, DQA1 in about 550, DPA1 in 600 to 610, and DPB1 in 400 to 490. Roughly 5 DR-DQ haplotypes were handled as single units for association and clustering because linkage in the cohort was strong. Across some 400 genotyped donors of the cohort, an average of approximately 200,000 unique TCR beta nucleotide sequences per donor were sequenced, and roughly 20% of those sequences were non-productive. The study at large found these results: Presence/absence analyses assumed roughly uniform sequencing depth across donors, an assumption that may not hold. In a later genetic analysis, a missense DCLRE1C variant was associated with V-gene and J-gene trimming of TCR beta chains, and the association was replicated in an independent cohort. Cytomegalovirus status was reported to be diagnosed by the classifier with high specificity and sensitivity in both the original and validation cohorts. Several of the top co-occurrence clusters appeared to be linked to parvovirus B19, influenza, CMV and Epstein-Barr virus, according to a later analysis. A further reported finding was that TCR beta sequences accurately predicted the HLA-A and HLA-B alleles for most subjects in the first cohort. Most TCR sequences were seen in very few donors, while some public TCRs were found in many individuals. According to the authors, the approach could potentially be generalized to other disease states and immunological phenotypes. Because HLA typing was unavailable for some donors at each locus, only the typed subset was used in association tests. Broadly in line with IMGT annotations, most TCR beta V segments showed up in productive rearrangements about 90% or about 30% of the time in an earlier analysis of around 550 of the donors. Linkage disequilibrium might explain the correlated functional status among segregating V segments, but an unknown experimental factor could not be ruled out. A later analysis associated 16,951 TCR beta sequences with specific HLA alleles at a false discovery rate of 0.05. In a later analysis, HLA-associated TCR beta chains showed more clonal expansion and lower generation probabilities than non-associated chains that were equally common. In the study, approximately 160 TCR beta chains were listed as associated with cytomegalovirus. Only TCR beta chains were sequenced in this cohort, and the absence of alpha or paired-chain data limited detectable features. CMV serostatus was the only immune exposure information available for the cohort. According to a later analysis, most CMV-associated TCR beta chains appeared to be HLA-restricted, and the HLA associations seemed to be driven largely by CMV exposure. A few of the identified cytomegalovirus-associated TCR beta chains were confirmed in vitro to be specific for cytomegalovirus antigens. Because counts were too low, about 18 rarely observed V segments, including chromosome 9 orphons, were excluded from the earlier analysis of about 500 of the donors. A cluster of highly shared sequence variants was judged likely to represent a technical artifact of the sequencing pipeline. Because the 87-base-pair reads could not distinguish some IMGT-functional V segments, including TRBV6-2 and TRBV6-3, those segments were excluded. A later analysis found that TCR association rates varied across HLA loci, with DRB1 alleles showing the most associated TCRs and HLA-C alleles the fewest. When HLA alleles, especially DR and DQ, strongly co-occurred, attributing TCR associations to individual alleles was difficult. Compared with the roughly 670-donor mean, donors in an Asian-associated ancestry cluster had fewer N-insertions in productive TCRs, according to a later genetic analysis.

V is trimmed back by 6 bases and J by 14 bases, and the junction contains 15 bases that no gene match accounts for. CDR3 length: 13 amino acids, cysteine to phenylalanine. The kept DNA is CDR3 alone, 39 bases in frame from the first base. For CDR1 and CDR2, the germline V gene (reference sequence) lists LNHDA and SQIVND. Libraries were built with the immunoSEQ multiplex PCR assay. For the multiplex PCR, a mixture combining 60 forward primers for TCR Vbeta segments and 13 reverse primers for TCR Jbeta segments was used. A multiplex PCR assay on genomic DNA amplified the CDR3 region of rearranged TCR beta genes. The Illumina HiSeq System was used to sequence the amplified TCR beta libraries as 87-base-pair reads. As for the authors' bioinformatics: Across the 670 or so repertoires, a later analysis counted roughly 77 million unique TCR beta chains, approximately 10 million of which were shared by at least two donors. A nearest-neighbor algorithm error-corrected the raw reads and collapsed the reads into unique sequences, merging closely related sequences to remove PCR and sequencing errors. CDR3 sequences were aligned to IMGT reference sequences to assign V, D and J gene segments. For a sequence to be retained, at least a six-nucleotide match to both a V gene segment and a J gene segment was required. A rearrangement counted as productive if the CDR3 had no stop codons and remained in frame with V and J, and every other rearrangement counted as non-productive. CDR3 was defined according to IMGT convention as the region running from the second conserved V-encoded cysteine to the conserved J-encoded phenylalanine. The earlier analysis of about 610 of the donors excluded any sequence lacking an unambiguous match to a single V gene segment. In an earlier analysis of 450 to 700 of the donors, V segments were called functional above 56.7% productive rearrangements and were called segregating when the between-donor standard deviation exceeded 5%. A statistical classification framework was built to diagnose cytomegalovirus status from the catalog of TCR beta chain sequences. In a later analysis, V and J genes were assigned by comparing TCR nucleotide sequences against IMGT/GENE-DB human TR gene sequences. The TCRdist pipeline was used in a later analysis to assign CDR3 sequences and most-parsimonious VDJ recombination scenarios. In a later analysis, each TCR beta chain was defined by its CDR3 amino acid sequence together with its V-gene family, and reads without a unique V-gene family were excluded. As a way to deal with suspected cross-contamination and a sequencing artifact, a later analysis dropped nearly 600 nucleotide sequences that were highly shared and had low generation probability. For each public chain, a later analysis derived a clonal expansion index from normalized ranks of inferred template counts within each repertoire. Generation probabilities in a later analysis came from a VDJ recombination model fitted to out-of-frame rearrangements, and those results were checked against IGoR. In a later analysis, hypergeometric tests were used to score TCR-TCR, TCR-HLA and TCR-CMV co-occurrence, with a repertoire-size bias correction applied to TCR pairs. To estimate false discovery rates, a later analysis permuted the HLA or CMV assignments 20 times. In a later analysis, co-occurring TCRs were grouped using DBSCAN, and TCRdist sequence similarity was added for clustering within HLA-allele-positive subsets. Repertoires with fewer than 30,000 or more than 120,000 public chains were left out of co-occurrence clustering, as were five repertoires with anomalous nucleotide sharing. The source is immuneACCESS, and TCRdb retained only in-frame sequences with V and J called. Part of the clones is not carried over; for the studies checked, unresolved V genes explain less than half of this, and the remainder is unexplained. D and trimming come from the DNA, and the V and J calls and clone size come from that table. The sample's table covers 60,000 to 75,000 clones. The ten top clones hold less than 2% of the sample.

The cohort comprised around 690 healthy bone marrow donors. All cohort members were sampled while nominally healthy, although unrecorded immune exposures were likely present. The donor was CMV seronegative and was included in the group of 352 seronegative cohort members. Each donor provided a peripheral blood sample, and peripheral blood mononuclear cells were used for TCR beta sequencing. Genomic DNA extraction from the blood cell samples was performed with the Qiagen DNeasy Blood Extraction Kit. On this clone itself: Its binding antigen is unknown.

Source material: PBMCs. The sequence links TRBV19 to TRBJ1-2, with 7 junctional bases fitting TRBD1. The TCR comes from a woman aged 30 to 39 in good health and CMV-seronegative. The DNA sequence is TGTGCCAGTAGCAACCCACCGGGCAGGGGGTGGACCTTC. This is translated as CASSNPPGRGWTF. Beyond the CDR3, the reference TRBV19 and TRBJ1-2 genes provide the residues; the full variable domain reads: DGGITQSPKYLFRKEGQNVTLSCEQNLNHDAMYWYRQDPGQGLRLIYYSQIVNDFQKGDIAEGYSVSREKKESFPLTVTSAQKNPTAFYLCASSNPPGRGWTFGSGTRLTVV.